The T cell receptor beta chain under discussion was sequenced for a study of blood T cell repertoires in COVID-19. Study background: Samples came from the United States, Italy and Spain, spanning acute and convalescent COVID-19. PBMCs, B-cell-depleted T cells, or T cells provided the cDNA or gDNA that made up the material.

Under the authors' procedure: Reference gene primer amplification gave nucleated cell count estimates. TCRdb keeps only in-frame clones here, not all; method: immunoSEQ multiplex PCR. V, J and clone size were drawn from that table, and D and trimming were deduced from the DNA. The sample carries nearly 80,000 clones, 90% recorded once. J lost 0 bases, V lost 3 bases, and 10 bases had no gene match. Germline V gives CDR1 LGHDT, CDR2 YNNKEL (reference sequence). There are 17 residues in the CDR3. The chain combines TRBV3-1 (or the pseudogene TRBV3-2) with TRBJ1-1; 7 bases align to TRBD1. The clonotype comes from an elderly woman with acute or convalescent COVID-19. The sample comprised peripheral blood. Here the CDR3 DNA reads TGTGCCAGCAGCCACGGGGCCAGGGGGTTTTTGAACACTGAAGCTTTCTTT. Its protein product is CASSHGARGFLNTEAFF.